This entry concerns a single T cell receptor beta chain. This clone was found many times. The antigen it recognizes is unknown. The sample holds no much larger clone one base away, and base qualities are not on file. None of the patients had been given any treatment before thyroid surgery. Using T-cell receptor beta sequencing, the researchers looked back retrospectively at clinical samples from patients, gathered between about 2011 and 2019. This sample was taken from a study of metastatic and nonmetastatic thyroid tumors (TCRdb year 2020). Turning to the overall study: The researchers compared repertoires between peripheral blood samples and tumor or nodule tissue samples from patients with malignant or benign thyroid disease.

Overall study outcomes, separate from this receptor: TCR beta diversity was reported as significantly higher in malignant tumors than in benign nodules, in both blood and tumor samples.

Library generation was performed with PCR. TCRdb names Illumina HiSeq 4000 as the instrument used. High-throughput sequencing was used to profile the CDR3 region of the TCR beta-chain in every patient. As for how the authors treated the data: CDR3 differences across clinicopathological groups were used to build a classifier for discriminating distant-metastatic papillary thyroid cancer patients. Repertoire diversity was assessed with the Shannon index, and tumor-blood repertoire similarity with the Morisita-Horn index. TCRdb's own reprocessing of the public reads used fastp at Q25 and MiXCR and kept productive beta chains. These V and J calls rely on TCRdb rather than the paper's analysis. Counted in this sample were 84,000 or so clones; around 7.8% of them appeared once. Around 9.2% of the sample is held by the ten biggest clonotypes. According to the germline V gene (reference sequence), CDR1 reads DFQATT and CDR2 reads SNEGSKA. From the cysteine up to the phenylalanine, the CDR3 has a length of 12 residues. The only DNA kept is the CDR3, 36 bases in frame from the first base. Relative to germline, V is missing 6 bases and J is missing 5 bases, with 4 bases of the junction outside any gene match.

Sequenced: blood. This receptor was identified in a female donor with papillary thyroid cancer or a benign thyroid nodule (not recorded which). Some clones in this sample may be carry-over from other donors' samples. The chain is made from TRBV20-1 and TRBJ1-2; TRBD1 matches 9 bases in the middle. CDR3 region: CSAPTGGYGYTF. At the DNA level, the sequence is TGCAGTGCCCCGACAGGGGGGTATGGCTACACCTTC.